The 8 T cell receptor beta chains below were found in one sample sequenced in a study of identical twins. TCRdb fed the 5' RACE reads into MiXCR, producing one record per CDR3 protein. The repertoire holds roughly 230,000 distinct CDR3 sequences, roughly 8% seen once, with about 3% in the top ten. This same sample was also taken into another study, of yellow fever vaccine responses in identical twins.

Sequencing was performed on CD8+ T cells sorted from blood. The receptors shown here come from a woman under 30 in good health.

The V and J genes are TRBV4-3 and TRBJ2-7, with 7 bases that match TRBD2. The CDR3 extends over 15 amino acids. The germline CDR1 and CDR2 sequences are LGHNA and YSLEER. V shed 4 bases, J shed 2 bases, and the junction held 8 bases outside the gene matches. The CDR3 DNA sequence: TGCGCCAGCAGCCCGCAGGGAGGGACCCCCTACGAGCAGTACTTC. This sequence encodes CASSPQGGTPYEQYF.

This clonotype occurred many times. The chain has TRBV12-3 or TRBV12-4 and TRBJ1-1; no clear D. This CDR3 contains 13 residues. V was cut by 4 bases and J by 0 bases, with 6 bases left in between. The CDR3 spells CASSYFMNTEAFF. For the CDR3, the DNA is TGTGCCAGCAGTTATTTCATGAACACTGAAGCTTTCTTT.

This clonotype was seen more than once but under ten times. The chain couples TRBV4-3 to TRBJ2-7, with D possibly TRBD1 on 6 matching bases. V was pared by 0 bases and J by 2 bases, with 11 bases between. This CDR3 has 15 amino acids. Germline loops: CDR1 LGHNA, CDR2 YSLEER. The CDR3, as DNA: TGCGCCAGCAGCCAAGACAGGGGTATCGCCTACGAGCAGTACTTC. Protein product: CASSQDRGIAYEQYF.

As regards this clonotype: A much more abundant neighbour one base away suggests this may be a read error. The chain links TRBV6-1 to TRBJ2-5; a possible D gene is TRBD1 (6 bases). CDR1 and CDR2 from the germline V gene are MNHNS and SASEGT. The V end lost 6 bases, the J end lost 5 bases, and 22 bases lay between the germline ends. This CDR3 contains 16 residues. The CDR3: CASSTIPQGPLETQYF. CDR3 nucleotides: TGTGCCAGCAGCACCATCCCGCAGGGGCCCCTGGAGACCCAGTACTTC.

The chain joins TRBV10-3 to TRBJ2-1; 8 bases match TRBD2. CDR1 and CDR2 (germline): ENHRY, SYGVKD. This CDR3 has 15 residues. The V and J ends lost 6 bases and 6 bases, in that order; junction bases with no gene match: 10. In DNA, the CDR3 is TGTGCCATCAGACAGACTAGCGAGGTGGGCAATGAGCAGTTCTTC. Translated, it gives CAIRQTSEVGNEQFF.

This rearrangement joins TRBV20-1 to TRBJ2-2, with TRBD2 as a possible D gene (6 bases). Germline CDR1 and CDR2: DFQATT and SNEGSKA (reference sequence). Trimming removed 6 bases at V and 2 bases at J, with 19 bases between. The CDR3 has 16 residues. CDR3 amino acids: CSAPLPTGTNTGELFF. DNA for the CDR3: TGCAGTGCCCCTCTTCCCACTGGGACTAACACCGGGGAGCTGTTTTTT.

There are a few counts of this clonotype. The chain employs TRBV20-1 and TRBJ1-3; no clear D. V was clipped by 3 bases and J by 2 bases, with 5 bases between them. The CDR3 spans 12 residues. Germline V gene data show CDR1 as DFQATT and CDR2 as SNEGSKA (reference sequence). This CDR3 reads CSARVTGNTIYF. The CDR3 DNA follows: TGCAGTGCTAGGGTAACTGGAAACACCATATATTTT.

This clonotype was recorded at least ten times. The chain combines TRBV25-1 with TRBJ2-5; 7 bases map to TRBD2. The V and J ends lost 7 bases and 1 base, in that order; junction bases with no gene match: 6. CDR3 length equals 14 residues. Germline V gene sequence: CDR1 MGHDK, CDR2 SYGVNS. DNA for the CDR3: TGTGCCAGCAAGGGAGGGGTTGCCCAAGAGACCCAGTACTTC. Amino acid sequence: CASKGGVAQETQYF.